This passage covers 11 T cell receptor beta chains from one sample sequenced in a study of cytomegalovirus exposure and HLA in healthy donors. The primer mix had 60 Vbeta and 13 Jbeta primers. The data were produced by immunoSEQ multiplex PCR, yet TCRdb's version contains in-frame clones alone and is incomplete. In the table there are roughly 100,000 clones, approximately 72% of which are singletons. Material for sequencing was PBMCs. All receptors come from a woman aged 45-65 years in good health and CMV-seronegative.

The rearrangement uses TRBV2 and TRBJ1-2, with D perhaps TRBD1 (6 bases). The length of the CDR3 is 15 residues. Trimming pared 6 bases from V and 2 bases from J, leaving 16 bases between. Looked up from germline, CDR1 is SNHLY and CDR2 is FYNNEI. CDR3 bases: TGTGCCAGCAGGGTCTGGACAGAGGGCAACTATGGCTACACCTTC. It is translated as CASRVWTEGNYGYTF.

The chain links TRBV11-3 to TRBJ1-1; 11 bases map to TRBD1. CDR1 and CDR2 (germline): SGHNT, YENEEA. The V gene end was trimmed by 1 base and the J gene end by 4 bases; junction bases not matched to a gene: 2. This CDR3 is built from 15 residues. The CDR3 bases are TGTGCCAGCAGCTTAGGGGGACAGGGGGTCACTGAAGCTTTCTTT. Amino acids: CASSLGGQGVTEAFF.

The genes are TRBV19 and TRBJ2-2; tentatively, D is TRBD1 (5 bases). The length of the CDR3 is 14 residues. V lost 4 bases and J 2 bases, leaving 8 bases between the germline ends. Germline values: CDR1 LNHDA, CDR2 SQIVND (reference sequence). The CDR3 region has the DNA TGTGCCAGTAGTACGACAGTAAACACCGGGGAGCTGTTTTTT. Its translation is CASSTTVNTGELFF.

The count of this clone is one. The chain is built from TRBV5-1 and TRBJ2-5; TRBD1 matches 8 bases. CDR1 and CDR2 from the germline V gene are SGHRS and YFSETQ. This CDR3 contains 15 residues. Trimming took 0 bases from V and 1 from J; bases not matched to a gene: 2. DNA for the CDR3: TGCGCCAGCAGCTTGGGACAGGGGACCCAAGAGACCCAGTACTTC. It encodes CASSLGQGTQETQYF.

This chain uses TRBV7-2 with TRBJ2-7; D unclear. V was cut by 6 bases and J by 4 bases, with 7 bases left in between. The CDR3 is 11 residues long. The V gene's germline CDR1 is SGHTA and CDR2 FQGNSA. The CDR3 loop is CASSLRYEQYF. For the CDR3, the DNA is TGTGCCAGCAGTCTCCGGTACGAGCAGTACTTC.

With respect to this clone: Other nucleotide sequences from this sample produce the same CDR3. This chain links TRBV27 with TRBJ2-1, with TRBD2 identical over 8 bases. V was pared by 5 bases and J by 2 bases, with 5 bases of the junction left unmatched. The germline V gene has CDR1 MNHEY and CDR2 SMNVEV (reference sequence). This CDR3 contains 15 residues. DNA of the CDR3: TGTGCCAGCAGTGGTGGGACTAGTGCCTACAATGAGCAGTTCTTC. The encoded protein is CASSGGTSAYNEQFF.

V usage is TRBV2 and J usage is TRBJ2-5; D is ambiguous. This CDR3 has 14 amino acids. Germline V gives CDR1 SNHLY, CDR2 FYNNEI. V lost 5 bases and J lost 0, with 10 bases in between. The CDR3 sequence: CASSRDLNQETQYF. The CDR3 nucleotides read TGTGCCAGCAGTCGAGACTTGAACCAAGAGACCCAGTACTTC.

The rearrangement uses TRBV18 and TRBJ1-6, with D hard to call. This CDR3 is 14 amino acids long. From germline, CDR1 is KGHSH and CDR2 LQKENI. The V and J ends lost 4 bases and 7 bases respectively, with 11 bases between them. Here the CDR3 reads CASSLNTENSPLHF. The CDR3 nucleotides read TGTGCCAGCTCACTTAATACGGAGAATTCACCCCTCCACTTT.

This CDR3 reads CASTKIAGNAYGYTF. DNA for the CDR3: TGTGCCAGCACAAAAATCGCGGGGAACGCCTATGGCTACACCTTC. The chain joins TRBV27 to TRBJ1-2; D unresolved. The CDR3 is 15 amino acids. V lost 7 bases, J lost 4 bases, and 19 bases lay in between. Germline CDR1 and CDR2: MNHEY and SMNVEV (reference sequence).

This clone was found a few times. This chain joins TRBV19 and TRBJ2-5; 11 positions match TRBD1. Germline CDR1 reads LNHDA; CDR2 reads SQIVND (reference sequence). V shed 7 bases, J shed 5 bases, and the junction held 9 bases outside the gene matches. CDR3 size: 15 residues. CDR3: CASTKGQGAFETQYF. CDR3 nucleotide sequence: TGTGCCAGTACCAAAGGACAGGGGGCTTTTGAGACCCAGTACTTC.

The genes are TRBV5-1 and TRBJ2-5; TRBD2 matches 14 bases. This CDR3 comprises 16 residues. V gave up 7 bases and J gave up 5 bases; unmatched junction bases: 10. Germline CDR1 reads SGHRS; CDR2 reads YFSETQ. CDR3 nucleotide sequence: TGCGCCAGCTCATCACAGACTAGCGGGGGGGCGGAGACCCAGTACTTC. It specifies CASSSQTSGGAETQYF. The full variable domain, its missing parts supplied by reference TRBV5-1 and TRBJ2-5, is KAGVTQTPRYLIKTRGQQVTLSCSPISGHRSVSWYQQTPGQGLQFLFEYFSETQRNKGNFPGRFSGRQFSNSRSEMNVSTLELGDSALYLCASSSQTSGGAETQYFGPGTRLLVL.